The present TCR beta chain was sequenced within a study of Ad26.COV2.S vaccination and SARS-CoV-2 variants. Whole-study context: Intramuscular Ad26.COV2.S at 5x10^10 or 1x10^11 viral particles.

Regarding treatment: 15 to 20 received Ad26.COV2.S at low or high dose, single or two shots; a few received placebo; per-sample allocation not given. The samples date from day 63 after the first vaccine or placebo injection. The CDR3 is 14 residues long. CDR1 is SGHVS, CDR2 FQNEAQ, per germline. V was clipped by 7 bases and J by 0 bases, with 12 bases between them. With respect to this clone: The antigen is unknown.

The protocol was immunoSEQ multiplex PCR, while the TCRdb copy is restricted to in-frame clones and leaves out a portion. The sample carries about 470,000 clones, around 90% recorded once. Study observations and caveats: Whether participants received vaccine or placebo, their non-spike TCR breadth was similar.

This material consisted of peripheral blood, taken in a trial of Ad26.COV2.S vaccine versus placebo. The rearrangement joins TRBV7-8 to TRBJ1-2; D is ambiguous. The origin of this receptor is a person aged 18 to 59 who received the Ad26.COV2.S COVID-19 vaccine or a placebo. CDR3 protein: CASTPLTANYGYTF. DNA for the CDR3: TGTGCCAGCACCCCGCTCACAGCTAACTATGGCTACACCTTC.